This record concerns one T cell receptor beta chain sequence. Its antigen is undetermined. As for time point: patch test 1, 2 weeks after DPC sensitization. Described treatment: therapeutic diphenylcyclopropenone sensitization with weekly scalp DPC. The data stem from a study of human T cells and chemical hapten exposure. Study as a whole: The scalp of each patient received a weekly diphenylcyclopropenone dose for the full roughly 22-week study. Study-level findings and limits: Expanded TCRs produced significantly more large CDR3 similarity clusters than controls did.

The CDR3 length is 15 residues. Germline values: CDR1 SNHLY, CDR2 FYNNEI. V lost 3 bases and J lost 2, with 11 bases in between. The study's library attached unique molecular identifiers to single cDNA molecules. TCRdb re-analysed the RACE reads in MiXCR, keeping a single row per CDR3 protein. The sample consists of approximately 79,000 distinct CDR3 sequences, approximately 10% of them appearing once. The specimen was whole blood, collected in connection with sensitization to the hapten diphenylcyclopropenone (DPC). This receptor was obtained from a woman aged 45-65 years with alopecia areata. Some clones in this sample may be carry-over from other donors' samples. This chain links TRBV2 with TRBJ2-1; the D is unclear. The chain's CDR3 is CASSDQDLTYNEQFF. The CDR3 bases are TGTGCCAGCAGTGATCAGGACCTAACCTACAATGAGCAGTTCTTC.